This T cell receptor beta chain was observed in a study of T cells in women clearing cervical HPV infection. Germline V gene data show CDR1 as LNHDA and CDR2 as SQIVND (reference sequence). The CDR3 runs to 15 residues. For this clone: The CDR3 end falls 3 residues outside the read, so it is completed with the germline J gene.

TCRdb's table, derived via immunoSEQ multiplex PCR, lists solely in-frame clones and lacks some. The sample's table shows approximately 21,000 clones. This chain uses TRBV19 with TRBJ2-4; TRBD2 matches at 8 bases. The sequenced sample was blood buffy coat. This clonotype originated in a woman aged 18 to 75 with a cervical HPV16 infection that either progressed to CIN3+ or cleared (not recorded which). The CDR3 DNA, read in part, is TGTGCCAGTAGTAGGGAGCGGGGGATAGTCCATGGT. This sequence encodes CASSRERGIVHG. The whole CDR3 protein is CASSRERGIVHGQYF.